This TCR beta chain was identified in a study of cytomegalovirus exposure and HLA in healthy donors. Regarding the study as a whole: HLA restriction was apparent for most CMV-associated TCR beta chains in a later analysis. Donor immune exposure was known only as CMV serostatus. In a later analysis, TCR beta V- and J-gene trimming was associated with a missense DCLRE1C variant.

Use of 60 Vbeta and 13 Jbeta primers characterized the PCR. Produced via immunoSEQ multiplex PCR; TCRdb's table is partial and in-frame only. Of 100,000 to 150,000 clones detected, 80% appear once; the ten largest clones hold around 2.5%. V lost 5 bases and J lost 3; bases outside the gene matches: 8. There are 14 residues in the CDR3. The germline gives CDR1 SGHDT, CDR2 YYEEEE. Worth noting for this clone: What it recognizes is unknown.

Sample: PBMCs. The receptor comes from a young man in good health and CMV-seronegative. The V and J genes are TRBV5-6 and TRBJ2-7; 7 positions agree with TRBD1. CDR3 residues: CASRSGQTFYEQYF. CDR3 nucleotides: TGTGCCAGCAGGTCGGGACAGACGTTCTACGAGCAGTACTTC.